This T cell receptor (beta chain) was sequenced for a study of T-cell reconstitution after alpha-beta-depleted transplantation in children (dated by TCRdb to 2016 to 2018). For the wider study: T-cell immune reconstitution after TCRalphabeta/CD19-depleted allogeneic hematopoietic cell transplantation in children was quantitatively tracked in the study by means of TCR repertoire profiling.

A distance of 9 bases separates the germline ends of V and J, which lose 6 bases and 0 bases respectively. The CDR3 covers 13 residues, taking in both the cysteine and the valine. The entry retains the CDR3 DNA only, 39 bases that are in frame from base 1. A few counts support this clonotype. It has no known antigen specificity. No much larger clonotype is one base removed from it; base qualities were not supplied. Library prep was done by PCR. For sequencing, an Illumina HiSeq 2500 was employed. To normalize quantification of the TCRbeta repertoire, the TCR libraries were built with molecular barcoding that relied on unique molecular identifiers. Using fastp at Q25 and MiXCR, TCRdb reprocessed the public reads and kept productive beta chains. Every entry covers one CDR3 protein and lists the most common genes and DNA from its rows. The sample includes 450,000 to 600,000 distinct CDR3 sequences, with 32% observed a single time. The ten largest clones take up roughly 2.5% of the sample.

This receptor was taken from a human donor who donated a stem cell graft to a child with aplastic anemia. The rearrangement combines TRBV12-3 or TRBV12-4 with TRBJ2-7, with the D gene call left open. Sequences were derived from PBMCs from the stem cell graft donor, sampled from the stem cell graft. This receptor has the CDR3 CASRPGGSYEQYV. The nucleotide sequence reads TGTGCCAGCAGGCCCGGTGGCTCCTACGAGCAGTACGTC.